The clone carrying this T cell receptor (beta chain) came up a few times. The sample is drawn from a study of T cell responses to AZD1222 COVID-19 vaccine. Generated by immunoSEQ multiplex PCR, the TCRdb table keeps only in-frame clones and is missing some. The table includes 66,000 or so clones, roughly 84% detected once. The CDR3 is 13 amino acids. The germline gives CDR1 LGHDT, CDR2 YNNKEL (reference sequence). V was pared by 2 bases and J by 7 bases, with 11 bases between. The chain uses TRBV3-1 (or the pseudogene TRBV3-2) and TRBJ1-1; D remains unclear. The TCR originated in an adult in good health. The sequencing used peripheral blood, collected on day 0 of AZD1222 vaccination. CDR3 sequence: CASSQSGSSEAFF. CDR3 bases: TGTGCCAGCAGCCAATCTGGCAGCAGTGAAGCTTTCTTT.